The entry below describes one T cell receptor (beta chain). Its specificity is unknown. These data come from a study of cytomegalovirus exposure and HLA in healthy donors. Background on the study: A prior analysis found some 110 million unique TCR beta sequences from 150 million to 200 million T cells. Points from the study as a whole: The likely explanation for a cluster of highly shared sequence variants was sequencing artifact.

Researchers ran the PCR with 60 Vbeta and 13 Jbeta primers. Assay used: immunoSEQ multiplex PCR; TCRdb lists only in-frame clones, some missing. The table records approximately 130,000 clones, 81% of them present only once. Germline lookup yields CDR1 MNHEY and CDR2 SMNVEV (reference sequence). The CDR3 extends over 16 amino acids. The rearrangement links TRBV27 to TRBJ2-5; 9 bases line up with TRBD2. The end of the DNA fits TRBJ2-7 better, so the J call may be wrong. The sequencing input was PBMCs. The clonotype was recovered from a woman aged 35 to 49 in good health and CMV-seronegative. The CDR3 coding sequence is TGTGCCAGCAGTTTAAGTGGGCTAGCGGGGTTCTACGAGCAGTACTTC. Translation gives CASSLSGLAGFYEQYF.